There are a few counts of the clone carrying this TCR beta chain. This sample was included in a study of blood T cells in healthy people across ages. Then a second PCR, running roughly 6 to 12 cycles, was carried out with a sample-barcoded 5' primer and a J-beta primer mix. TCRdb independently ran MiXCR on the 5' RACE reads; one entry per CDR3 protein. The data show hundreds of thousands of distinct CDR3 sequences, with roughly 21% seen just once and approximately 3.7% held by the top ten. CDR1 is DFQATT and CDR2 is SNEGSKA in the germline V gene (reference sequence). The CDR3 has 16 amino acids. V was shortened by 3 bases and J by 2 bases, with 14 bases between the two germline ends.

The specimen was blood. The receptor was derived from a man aged 70-80 years in good health. The chain employs TRBV20-1 and TRBJ2-6; D is possibly TRBD1 (6 bases). CDR3: CSASRLQGPGANVLTF. The CDR3 DNA is TGCAGTGCTAGTAGGTTACAGGGCCCTGGGGCCAACGTCCTGACTTTC.